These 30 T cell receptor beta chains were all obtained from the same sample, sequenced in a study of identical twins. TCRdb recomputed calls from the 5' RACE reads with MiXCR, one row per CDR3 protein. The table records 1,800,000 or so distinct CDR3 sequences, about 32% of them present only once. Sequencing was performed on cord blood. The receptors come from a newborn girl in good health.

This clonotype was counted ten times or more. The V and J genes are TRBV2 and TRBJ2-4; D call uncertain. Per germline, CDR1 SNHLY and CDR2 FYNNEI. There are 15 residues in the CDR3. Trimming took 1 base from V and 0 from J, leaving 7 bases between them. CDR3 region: CASSEGRLAKNIQYF. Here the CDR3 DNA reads TGTGCCAGCAGTGAAGGACGGCTAGCCAAAAACATTCAGTACTTC.

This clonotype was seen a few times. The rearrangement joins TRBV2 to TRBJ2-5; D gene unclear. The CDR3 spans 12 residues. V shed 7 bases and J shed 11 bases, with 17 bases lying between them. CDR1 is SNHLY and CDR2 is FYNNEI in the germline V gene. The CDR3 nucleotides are TGTGCCAGCACACAAATGGGGTATGAGCAGTACTTC. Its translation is CASTQMGYEQYF.

DNA for the CDR3: TGCGCCAGCAGCGCCTTATCAGGGGATCATGGCTACACCTTC. Amino acid sequence: CASSALSGDHGYTF. This sequence joins TRBV5-1 and TRBJ1-2; the D gene is possibly TRBD1 (6 bases). Trimming cost V 4 bases and J 6 bases, with 16 bases left between them. The length of the CDR3 is 14 residues. Per germline, CDR1 SGHRS and CDR2 YFSETQ.

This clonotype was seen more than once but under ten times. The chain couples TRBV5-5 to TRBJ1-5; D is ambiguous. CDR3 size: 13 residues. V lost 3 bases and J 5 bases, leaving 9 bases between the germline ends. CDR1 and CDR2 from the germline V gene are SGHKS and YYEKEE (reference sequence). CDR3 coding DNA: TGTGCCAGCAGCTCGTGGGGTGATCAGCCCCAGCATTTT. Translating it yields CASSSWGDQPQHF.

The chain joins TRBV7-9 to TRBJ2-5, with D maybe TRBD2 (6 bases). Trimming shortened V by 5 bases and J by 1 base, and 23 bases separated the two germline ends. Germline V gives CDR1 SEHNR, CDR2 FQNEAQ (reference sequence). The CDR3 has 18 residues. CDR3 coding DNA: TGTGCCAGCAGCCCCAGGAGGGGTAGGGCTAGTCGCCAAGAGACCCAGTACTTC. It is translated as CASSPRRGRASRQETQYF.

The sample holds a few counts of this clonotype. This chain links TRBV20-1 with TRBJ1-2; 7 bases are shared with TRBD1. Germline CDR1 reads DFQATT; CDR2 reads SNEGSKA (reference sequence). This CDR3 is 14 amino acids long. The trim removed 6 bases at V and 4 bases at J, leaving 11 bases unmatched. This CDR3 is CSALRQGGTYGYTF. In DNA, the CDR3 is TGCAGTGCCCTTCGACAGGGTGGGACCTATGGCTACACCTTC.

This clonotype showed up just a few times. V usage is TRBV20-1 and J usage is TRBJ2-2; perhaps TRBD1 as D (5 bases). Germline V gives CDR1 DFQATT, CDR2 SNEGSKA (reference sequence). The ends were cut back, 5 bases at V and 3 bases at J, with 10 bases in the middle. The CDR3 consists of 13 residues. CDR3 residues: CSASDSYTGELFF. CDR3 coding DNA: TGCAGTGCTTCAGACAGCTACACCGGGGAGCTGTTTTTT.

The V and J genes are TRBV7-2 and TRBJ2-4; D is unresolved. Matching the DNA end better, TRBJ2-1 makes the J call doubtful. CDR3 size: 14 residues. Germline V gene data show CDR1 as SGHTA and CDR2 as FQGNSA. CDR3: CASSFSGWSYEQFF. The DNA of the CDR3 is TGTGCCAGCAGCTTCTCTGGTTGGTCCTACGAGCAGTTCTTC.

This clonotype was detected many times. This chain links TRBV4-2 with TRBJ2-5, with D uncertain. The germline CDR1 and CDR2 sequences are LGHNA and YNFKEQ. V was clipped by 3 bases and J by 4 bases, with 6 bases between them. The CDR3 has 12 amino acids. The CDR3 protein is CASSHPLETQYF. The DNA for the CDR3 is TGTGCCAGCAGCCATCCCCTAGAGACCCAGTACTTC.

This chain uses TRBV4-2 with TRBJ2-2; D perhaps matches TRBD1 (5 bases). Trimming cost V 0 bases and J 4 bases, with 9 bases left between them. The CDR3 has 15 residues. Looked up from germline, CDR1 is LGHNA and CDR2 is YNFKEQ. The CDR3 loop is CASSQDRRGTGELFF. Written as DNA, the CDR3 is TGTGCCAGCAGCCAAGATCGAAGGGGCACCGGGGAGCTGTTTTTT.

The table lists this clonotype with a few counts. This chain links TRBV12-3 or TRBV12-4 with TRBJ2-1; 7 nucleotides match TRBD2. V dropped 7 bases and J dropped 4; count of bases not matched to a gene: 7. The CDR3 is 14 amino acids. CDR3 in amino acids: CASIQSGVYNEQFF. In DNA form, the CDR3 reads TGTGCCAGCATCCAGAGCGGGGTGTACAATGAGCAGTTCTTC.

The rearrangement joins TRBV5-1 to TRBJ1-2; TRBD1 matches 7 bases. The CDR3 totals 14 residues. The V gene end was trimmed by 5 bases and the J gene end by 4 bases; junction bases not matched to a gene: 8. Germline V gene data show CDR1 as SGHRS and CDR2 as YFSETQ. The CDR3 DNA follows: TGCGCCAGCAGGTCAGAGGCAGGGGGCTATGGCTACACCTTC. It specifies CASRSEAGGYGYTF. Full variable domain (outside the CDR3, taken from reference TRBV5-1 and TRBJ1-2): KAGVTQTPRYLIKTRGQQVTLSCSPISGHRSVSWYQQTPGQGLQFLFEYFSETQRNKGNFPGRFSGRQFSNSRSEMNVSTLELGDSALYLCASRSEAGGYGYTFGSGTRLTVV.

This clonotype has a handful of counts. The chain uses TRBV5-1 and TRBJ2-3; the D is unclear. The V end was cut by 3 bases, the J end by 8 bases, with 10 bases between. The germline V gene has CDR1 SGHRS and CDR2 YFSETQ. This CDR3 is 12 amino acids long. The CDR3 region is CASSYAQSTQYF. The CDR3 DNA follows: TGCGCCAGCAGCTACGCACAGAGTACGCAGTATTTT.

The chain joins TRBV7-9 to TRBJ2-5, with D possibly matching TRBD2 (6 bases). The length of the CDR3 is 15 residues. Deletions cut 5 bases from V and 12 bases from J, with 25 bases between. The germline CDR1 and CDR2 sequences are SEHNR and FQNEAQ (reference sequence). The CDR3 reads CASSPGGLWKKMEYF. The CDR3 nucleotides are TGTGCCAGCAGCCCAGGAGGGCTATGGAAAAAAATGGAGTACTTC.

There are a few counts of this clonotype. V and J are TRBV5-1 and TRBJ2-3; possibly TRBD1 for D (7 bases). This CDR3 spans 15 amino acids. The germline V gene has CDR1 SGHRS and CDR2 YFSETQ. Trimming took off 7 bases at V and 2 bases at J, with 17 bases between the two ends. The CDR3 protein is CASRPTGRFTDTQYF. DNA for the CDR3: TGCGCCAGCCGACCGACAGGGAGGTTCACAGATACGCAGTATTTT.

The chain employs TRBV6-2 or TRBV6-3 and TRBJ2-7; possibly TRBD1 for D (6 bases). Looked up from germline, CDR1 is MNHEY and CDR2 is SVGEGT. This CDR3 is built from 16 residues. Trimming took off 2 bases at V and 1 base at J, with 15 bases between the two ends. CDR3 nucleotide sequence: TGTGCCAGCAGTTACCCACAGGGAAAAAGGTCCTACGAGCAGTACTTC. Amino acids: CASSYPQGKRSYEQYF.

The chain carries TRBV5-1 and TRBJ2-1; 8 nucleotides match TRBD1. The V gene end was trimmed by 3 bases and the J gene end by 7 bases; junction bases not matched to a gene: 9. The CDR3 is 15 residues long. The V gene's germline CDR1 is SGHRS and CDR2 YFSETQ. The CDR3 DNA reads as TGCGCCAGCAGCTGGGCGGGGACAGGCACTAATGAGCAGTTCTTC. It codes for CASSWAGTGTNEQFF.

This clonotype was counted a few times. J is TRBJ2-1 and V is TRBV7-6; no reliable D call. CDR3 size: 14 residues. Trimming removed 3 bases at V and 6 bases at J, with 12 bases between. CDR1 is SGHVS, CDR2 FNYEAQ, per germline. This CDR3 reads CASSLGTGVNEQFF. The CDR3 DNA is TGTGCCAGCAGCTTGGGAACGGGCGTCAATGAGCAGTTCTTC.

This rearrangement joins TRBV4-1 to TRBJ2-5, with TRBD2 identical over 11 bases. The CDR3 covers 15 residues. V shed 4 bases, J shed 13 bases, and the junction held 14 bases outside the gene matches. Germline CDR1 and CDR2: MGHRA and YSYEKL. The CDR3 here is CASSRISLAGGTMYF. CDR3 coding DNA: TGCGCCAGCAGCCGAATCAGCCTAGCGGGAGGCACTATGTACTTC.

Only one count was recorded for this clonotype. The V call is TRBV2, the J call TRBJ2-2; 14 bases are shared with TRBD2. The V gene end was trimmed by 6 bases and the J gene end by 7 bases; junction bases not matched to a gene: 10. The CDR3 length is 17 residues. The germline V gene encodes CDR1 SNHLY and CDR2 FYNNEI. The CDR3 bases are TGTGCCAGCAGCCTGACTAGCGGGGGGGCCTTTGGCGGGGAGCTGTTTTTT. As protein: CASSLTSGGAFGGELFF.

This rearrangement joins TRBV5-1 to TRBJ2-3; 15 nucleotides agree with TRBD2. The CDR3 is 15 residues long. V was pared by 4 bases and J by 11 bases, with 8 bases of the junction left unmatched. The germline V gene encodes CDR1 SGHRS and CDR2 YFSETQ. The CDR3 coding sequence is TGCGCCAGCAGCCCCGGACTAGCGGGGGGGAATATGCAGTATTTT. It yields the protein CASSPGLAGGNMQYF.

In nucleotides, the CDR3 is TGCAGCGTTTTGACTAGCGGGAGTTATTCGGCCTACGAGCAGTACTTC. Protein: CSVLTSGSYSAYEQYF. V gene TRBV29-1 combines with J gene TRBJ2-7, with 12 bases matching TRBD2. The CDR3 length is 16 residues. V trimming: 5 bases; J trimming: 2 bases; junction bases outside the gene matches: 10. Germline CDR1 is SQVTM and CDR2 is ANQGSEA.

The CDR3 bases are TGTGCCAGCAGCTCGAGACTAGCGGGCGGGTCCTATGAGCAGTTCTTC. Translated: CASSSRLAGGSYEQFF. The chain combines TRBV11-3 with TRBJ2-1; 10 bases map to TRBD2. J lost 8 bases, V lost 4 bases, and 11 bases had no gene match. The CDR3 has 16 amino acids. CDR1 and CDR2 (germline): SGHNT, YENEEA.

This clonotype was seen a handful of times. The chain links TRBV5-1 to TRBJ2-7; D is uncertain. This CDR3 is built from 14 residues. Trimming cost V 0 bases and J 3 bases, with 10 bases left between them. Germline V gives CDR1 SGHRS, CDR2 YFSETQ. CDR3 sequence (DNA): TGCGCCAGCAGCTTGGGTAACGTGGACTACGAGCAGTACTTC. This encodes CASSLGNVDYEQYF.

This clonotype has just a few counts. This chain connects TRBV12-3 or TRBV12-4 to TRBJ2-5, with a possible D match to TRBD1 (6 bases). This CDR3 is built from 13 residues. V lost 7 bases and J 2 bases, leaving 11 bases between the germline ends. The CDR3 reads CASTPTGQETQYF. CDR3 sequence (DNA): TGTGCCAGCACCCCGACAGGACAAGAGACCCAGTACTTC.

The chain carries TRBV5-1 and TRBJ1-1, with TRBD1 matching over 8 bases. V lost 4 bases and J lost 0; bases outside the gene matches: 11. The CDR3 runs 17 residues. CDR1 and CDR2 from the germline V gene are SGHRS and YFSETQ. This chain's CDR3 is CASSLTRQGRMNTEAFF. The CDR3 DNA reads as TGCGCCAGCAGCCTGACCCGACAGGGGAGGATGAACACTGAAGCTTTCTTT.

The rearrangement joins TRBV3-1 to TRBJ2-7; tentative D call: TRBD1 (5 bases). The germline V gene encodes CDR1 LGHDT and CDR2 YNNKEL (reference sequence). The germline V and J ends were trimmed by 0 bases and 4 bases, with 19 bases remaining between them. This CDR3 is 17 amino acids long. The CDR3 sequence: CASSQEGVRDSSYEQYF. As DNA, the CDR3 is TGTGCCAGCAGCCAAGAGGGTGTCAGGGATTCGTCGTACGAGCAGTACTTC.

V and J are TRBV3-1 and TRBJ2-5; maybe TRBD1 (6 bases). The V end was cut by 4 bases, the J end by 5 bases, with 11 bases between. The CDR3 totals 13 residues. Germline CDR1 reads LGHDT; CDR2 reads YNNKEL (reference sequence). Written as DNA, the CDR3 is TGTGCCAGCAGCCCCGATCAGGGGGAGACCCAGTACTTC. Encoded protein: CASSPDQGETQYF.

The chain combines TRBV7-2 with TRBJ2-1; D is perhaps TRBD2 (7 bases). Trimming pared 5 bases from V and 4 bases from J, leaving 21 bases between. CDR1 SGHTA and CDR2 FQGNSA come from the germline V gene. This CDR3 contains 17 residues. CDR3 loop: CASSPAIGGGPYNEQFF. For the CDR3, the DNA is TGTGCCAGCAGCCCAGCCATTGGCGGGGGCCCTTACAATGAGCAGTTCTTC.

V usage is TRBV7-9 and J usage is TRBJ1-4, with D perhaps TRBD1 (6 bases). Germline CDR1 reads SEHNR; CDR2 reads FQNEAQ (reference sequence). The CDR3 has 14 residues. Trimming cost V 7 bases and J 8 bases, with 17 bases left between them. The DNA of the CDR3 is TGTGCCAGCACCGGCCGGGACATACGAGAAAAACTGTTTTTT. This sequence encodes CASTGRDIREKLFF.